This is a list of T cell receptor beta chains from one sample in a study of T cell repertoires in cytomegalovirus infection. TCRdb independently ran MiXCR on the reads; one entry per CDR3 protein. The repertoire holds about 340,000 distinct CDR3 sequences, with 29% as singletons. These receptors have no known antigen. The sample was cultured PBMCs, taken from culture after CMV antigen stimulation. The receptors were sampled from a human donor in good health (CMV status not recorded). Some clones in this sample may be carry-over from other donors' samples. CDR3s include the opening cysteine and the closing phenylalanine or tryptophan. Fields, in order: V gene, CDR3 length, CDR3 protein.

>TRBV6-6|12
CASSYSPGELFF
>TRBV15|14
CATSKGDTLDTQYF
>TRBV27|15
CASSGTGREDTEAFF
>TRBV4-2|16
CASSQETGEFNSPLHF
>TRBV6-6|15
CASSYDGGKDQPQHF
>TRBV5-1|16
CASSLSGGATINEQFF
>TRBV2|12
CASTRRQDEQYF
>TRBV7-2|16
CASSPRVSGGISEQFF
>TRBV10-3|13
CAISRDRGNTIYF
>TRBV12-3/TRBV12-4|13
CASCRDLTGELFF
>TRBV24-1|14
CATSVAGDYNEQFF
>TRBV27|16
CASSLSSSGTYYEQYF
>TRBV2|15
CASNPGQGGGQPQHF
>TRBV15|16
CATSRDLPFRTYEQYF
>TRBV29-1|11
CSVGAEETQYF
>TRBV7-2|16
CASRSPSGSSYNEQFF
>TRBV20-1|15
CSARDGGEVSETQYF
>TRBV7-3|13
CASSGTPYNEQFF
>TRBV6-1|14
CTSSPGPQFYEQYF
>TRBV13|14
CASSRKGIGNTIYF
>TRBV27|15
CASSLSGRVNEKLFF
>TRBV7-2|14
CASSLDPGVSGYTF
>TRBV6-6|15
CASSVKTGGSGTQYF
>TRBV15|16
CATSRDGAPQRNTIYF
>TRBV7-3|14
CASSLDSAQETQYF
>TRBV10-3|15
CAISEGAGQGYEQYF
>TRBV12-3/TRBV12-4|15
CASSLVRGLYNEQYF
>TRBV19|13
CACRGFSGNTIYF
>TRBV19|15
CASADAIGALNEQFF
>TRBV7-8|17
CASSVSWGTGVTDTQYF
>TRBV7-2|14
CASSSGVENYGYTF